This T cell receptor beta chain was sequenced during a study of response to subunit inactivated influenza vaccine. This clonotype has a handful of counts. MiXCR was run by TCRdb on the RT-PCR reads, yielding one entry per CDR3 protein. The repertoire consists of 450,000 to 700,000 distinct CDR3 sequences, with 14% occurring once and the leading ten covering 11%. Looked up from germline, CDR1 is SGHRS and CDR2 is YFSETQ. The V gene end was trimmed by 0 bases and the J gene end by 2 bases; junction bases not matched to a gene: 0. The CDR3 consists of 14 residues. This material consisted of PBMCs from blood, taken 11 to 12 days after vaccination. The gene calls are TRBV5-1 and TRBJ2-3; 7 bases match TRBD2. The clonotype was recovered from a man aged 50 or older who received an inactivated influenza vaccine. CDR3 protein: CASSLGDYTDTQYF. Written as DNA, the CDR3 is TGCGCCAGCAGCTTGGGGGACTACACAGATACGCAGTATTTT.